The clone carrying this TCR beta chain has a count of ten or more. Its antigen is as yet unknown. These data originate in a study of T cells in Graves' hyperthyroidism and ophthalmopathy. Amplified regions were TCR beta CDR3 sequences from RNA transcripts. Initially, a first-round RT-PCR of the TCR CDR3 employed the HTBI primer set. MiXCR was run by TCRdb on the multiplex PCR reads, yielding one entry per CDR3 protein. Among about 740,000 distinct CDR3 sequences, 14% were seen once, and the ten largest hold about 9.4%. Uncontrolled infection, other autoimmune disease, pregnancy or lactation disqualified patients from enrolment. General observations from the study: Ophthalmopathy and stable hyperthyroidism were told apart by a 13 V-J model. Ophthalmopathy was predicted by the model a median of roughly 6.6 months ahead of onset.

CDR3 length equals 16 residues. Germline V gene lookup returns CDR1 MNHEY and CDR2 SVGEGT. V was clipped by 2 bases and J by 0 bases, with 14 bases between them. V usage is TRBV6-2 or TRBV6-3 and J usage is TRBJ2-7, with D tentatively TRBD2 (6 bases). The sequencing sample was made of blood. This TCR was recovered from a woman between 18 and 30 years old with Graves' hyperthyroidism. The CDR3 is CASSYEEGGYSYEQYF. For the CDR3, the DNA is TGTGCCAGCAGTTACGAGGAGGGCGGGTACTCCTACGAGCAGTACTTC.